The 23 T cell receptor beta chains below all came from one sample that was sequenced in a study of T cell repertoires in cytomegalovirus infection (dated by TCRdb to about 2019). Sequencer: Illumina HiSeq 1500. In TCRdb, the public reads were trimmed at Q25 with fastp and aligned with MiXCR, with productive beta chains retained. Entries that share a CDR3 protein sequence are merged under the most common genes and DNA. The sample yields some 240,000 distinct CDR3 sequences; about a sixth were counted once. The leading ten clones occupy around half of the sample. Sequences were obtained from CD8+ T cells from PBMCs. All receptors come from a human donor in good health (CMV status not recorded). Some clones in this sample may be carry-over from other donors' samples.

This clonotype appeared many times. The rearrangement links TRBV7-2 to TRBJ2-3; TRBD1 aligns across 7 bases. Per germline, CDR1 SGHTA and CDR2 FQGNSA. This CDR3 has 14 amino acids. Unmatched junction bases numbered 7, after V lost 7 bases and J lost 3 bases. The CDR3 nucleotides read TGTGCCAGCACCCAGGGGGAGCAAACAGATACGCAGTATTTT. It yields the protein CASTQGEQTDTQYF.

Ten or more counts support this clonotype. This chain links TRBV6-1 with TRBJ2-4; 7 nucleotides line up with TRBD1. The CDR3 has 14 amino acids. Germline trimming cut 3 bases from V and 4 bases from J; bases unmatched to any gene: 3. Germline V CDR1 and CDR2: MNHNS, SASEGT. The CDR3 DNA reads TGTGCCAGCAGTGAGGGGACAGAAAAAAACATTCAGTACTTC. It encodes CASSEGTEKNIQYF.

This clonotype was seen at least ten times. The chain links TRBV7-2 to TRBJ2-7; D is uncertain. The length of the CDR3 is 11 residues. V lost 4 bases and J lost 5, with 6 bases in between. Looked up from germline, CDR1 is SGHTA and CDR2 is FQGNSA. Here the CDR3 DNA reads TGTGCCAGCAGCTCCATCCACGAGCAGTACTTC. It codes for CASSSIHEQYF. Complete variable domain (other parts from reference TRBV7-2 and TRBJ2-7): GAGVSQSPSNKVTEKGKDVELRCDPISGHTALYWYRQSLGQGLEFLIYFQGNSAPDKSGLPSDRFSAERTGGSVSTLTIQRTQQEDSAVYLCASSSIHEQYFGPGTRLTVT.

This clonotype was detected only a few times. V usage is TRBV7-8 and J usage is TRBJ2-5; a weak D match, TRBD1 (6 bases). Germline V lookup: CDR1 SGHVS, CDR2 FQNEAQ. The CDR3 loop spans 15 amino acids. V dropped 2 bases and J dropped 5 bases, with 15 bases sitting between them. The CDR3 sequence is CASSLTTGPDETQYF. For the CDR3, the DNA is TGTGCCAGCAGCTTAACGACAGGCCCGGACGAGACCCAGTACTTC.

This clonotype was observed a few times. The chain carries TRBV4-1 and TRBJ1-2; D perhaps matches TRBD1 (5 bases). The V gene lost 1 base and the J gene lost 3 bases, with 12 bases spanning the gap. The CDR3 sequence is 15 residues long. Per germline, CDR1 MGHRA and CDR2 YSYEKL. CDR3 sequence (DNA): TGCGCCAGCAGCCAAGTCGAGACAGTCTACTATGGCTACACCTTC. Translating it yields CASSQVETVYYGYTF.

There are a few counts of this clonotype. This chain joins TRBV7-9 and TRBJ2-5, with TRBD1 matching 8 bases. V trimming: 4 bases; J trimming: 9 bases; junction bases outside the gene matches: 1. CDR3 length: 11 amino acids. Per the germline V gene, CDR1 is SEHNR and CDR2 is FQNEAQ (reference sequence). The DNA of the CDR3 is TGTGCCAGCAGCTCGGGACAGGCCCAGTACTTC. It translates to CASSSGQAQYF.

V and J are TRBV19 and TRBJ1-1; TRBD1 is a possible D gene (5 bases). Germline V CDR1 and CDR2: LNHDA, SQIVND (reference sequence). This CDR3 has 14 residues. V was trimmed by 3 bases and J by 4 bases, leaving 12 bases between them. The CDR3 nucleotides are TGTGCCAGTAGTATTGTTGGGGCAGCCACTGAAGCTTTCTTT. This encodes CASSIVGAATEAFF. The full variable domain, its missing parts supplied by reference TRBV19 and TRBJ1-1, is DGGITQSPKYLFRKEGQNVTLSCEQNLNHDAMYWYRQDPGQGLRLIYYSQIVNDFQKGDIAEGYSVSREKKESFPLTVTSAQKNPTAFYLCASSIVGAATEAFFGQGTRLTVV.

This clonotype appeared a single time. The rearrangement links TRBV5-6 to TRBJ1-5, with 8 bases fitting TRBD1. Germline V gene sequence: CDR1 SGHDT, CDR2 YYEEEE. The CDR3 runs to 14 residues. Losses at the gene ends were 0 bases for V and 9 bases for J; bases not matched to a gene: 5. CDR3 DNA: TGTGCCAGCAGCTTGGGGGGACAGGCCGGGCCCCAGCATTTT. Amino acid sequence: CASSLGGQAGPQHF. The full variable domain, in which reference TRBV5-6 and TRBJ1-5 provide the parts outside the CDR3, is DAGVTQSPTHLIKTRGQQVTLRCSPKSGHDTVSWYQQALGQGPQFIFQYYEEEERQRGNFPDRFSGHQFPNYSSELNVNALLLGDSALYLCASSLGGQAGPQHFGDGTRLSIL.

The rearrangement links TRBV12-3 or TRBV12-4 to TRBJ2-1; D uncertain. There are 12 residues in the CDR3. V was trimmed by 5 bases and J by 7 bases, leaving 9 bases between them. The CDR3, as DNA: TGTGCCAGCAGTGACATCGTGAATGAGCAGTTCTTC. Protein product: CASSDIVNEQFF.

V is TRBV2 and J is TRBJ2-7; TRBD1 aligns across 12 bases. Germline V gives CDR1 SNHLY, CDR2 FYNNEI. This CDR3 spans 14 amino acids. After removal of 4 bases from V and 4 bases from J, the junction contained 2 bases not matched to a gene. The CDR3 sequence: CASSGDRGRYEQYF. The CDR3 DNA is TGTGCCAGCAGTGGGGACAGGGGGCGTTACGAGCAGTACTTC. Full variable domain (missing parts from reference TRBV2 and TRBJ2-7): EPEVTQTPSHQVTQMGQEVILRCVPISNHLYFYWYRQILGQKVEFLVSFYNNEISEKSEIFDDQFSVERPDGSNFTLKIRSTKLEDSAMYFCASSGDRGRYEQYFGPGTRLTVT.

There are a few counts of this clonotype. The J gene is TRBJ1-6, the V gene TRBV10-3, with 7 bases fitting TRBD1. Germline-derived CDR1 and CDR2 are ENHRY and SYGVKD. The CDR3 contains 13 residues. J lost 7 bases, V lost 9 bases, and 6 bases had no gene match. In nucleotides, the CDR3 is TGTGCCATAAAGGACAGGACCAATTCACCCCTCCACTTT. Translating gives CAIKDRTNSPLHF.

This sequence joins TRBV28 and TRBJ1-5; tentative D call: TRBD1 (5 bases). There are 16 residues in the CDR3. The ends were cut back, 7 bases at V and 3 bases at J, with 19 bases in the middle. Germline CDR1 MDHEN, CDR2 SYDVKM. Written as DNA, the CDR3 is TGTGCCAGCACTCTCTACAGGCAGGGTATCAATCAGCCCCAGCATTTT. Its protein product is CASTLYRQGINQPQHF.

This clonotype was recorded a few times. The CDR3 protein is CASSLGLTPGGSSYGYTF. For the CDR3, the DNA is TGTGCCAGCAGCTTGGGGCTCACGCCTGGAGGCTCCTCATATGGCTACACCTTC. The V call is TRBV5-4, the J call TRBJ1-2; D remains ambiguous. The CDR3 has 18 amino acids. V lost 0 bases to trimming and J lost 5 bases, with 23 bases between them. Germline CDR1 and CDR2: SGHNT and YYREEE (reference sequence).

This clonotype was counted ten times or more. V usage is TRBV7-8 and J usage is TRBJ2-5, with 7 bases that match TRBD2. V gave up 0 bases and J gave up 4 bases; unmatched junction bases: 2. The CDR3 is 14 residues long. Germline V lookup: CDR1 SGHVS, CDR2 FQNEAQ. The CDR3 sequence: CASSLAGGVETQYF. CDR3 nucleotide sequence: TGTGCCAGCAGCTTAGCGGGGGGGGTAGAGACCCAGTACTTC.

This clonotype was observed at least ten times. The chain uses TRBV12-3 or TRBV12-4 and TRBJ2-1, with 9 bases fitting TRBD1. Unmatched junction bases numbered 3, after V lost 6 bases and J lost 6 bases. This CDR3 has 13 amino acids. The CDR3 region has the DNA TGTGCCAGCAGGGGGGACAGGGCCAATGAGCAGTTCTTC. Translation: CASRGDRANEQFF.

The V and J genes are TRBV20-1 and TRBJ2-7, with D maybe TRBD2 (7 bases). This CDR3 contains 14 residues. Germline assignment: CDR1 DFQATT and CDR2 SNEGSKA (reference sequence). Trimming stripped 8 bases from V and 0 bases from J, with 17 bases between. As DNA, the CDR3 is TGCAGTACAATATCGGGGGGCCCCTCCTACGAGCAGTACTTC. This encodes CSTISGGPSYEQYF.

This clonotype was counted many times. The chain recombines TRBV12-3 or TRBV12-4 with TRBJ1-1; unclear D gene. The V end lost 3 bases, the J end lost 3 bases, and 11 bases lay between the germline ends. The CDR3 totals 14 residues. CDR3 sequence (DNA): TGTGCCAGCAGTTTTATCCGCGTCTACACTGAAGCTTTCTTT. Protein product: CASSFIRVYTEAFF.

This clonotype has a count of ten or more. The rearrangement uses TRBV7-8 and TRBJ1-1; weak D call: TRBD1 (6 bases). CDR1 and CDR2 from the germline V gene are SGHVS and FQNEAQ. V shed 1 base and J shed 1 base, with 7 bases lying between them. This CDR3 contains 14 residues. This chain's CDR3 is CASSLGGPNTEAFF. Here the CDR3 DNA reads TGTGCCAGCAGCTTAGGGGGGCCGAACACTGAAGCTTTCTTT.

This clonotype has more than one count but fewer than ten. V usage is TRBV28 and J usage is TRBJ1-2, with D maybe TRBD1 (5 bases). The CDR3 is made up of 16 amino acids. Germline CDR1 is MDHEN and CDR2 is SYDVKM. V gave up 5 bases and J gave up 0 bases, with 16 bases separating them. In DNA, the CDR3 is TGTGCCAGCAGTATAAACCGACAGTTAGCTAACTATGGCTACACCTTC. Translation gives CASSINRQLANYGYTF.

V and J are TRBV15 and TRBJ1-1, with D tentatively TRBD1 (5 bases). Germline CDR1 LNHNV, CDR2 YYDKDF (reference sequence). The V gene lost 0 bases and the J gene lost 2 bases, with 10 bases spanning the gap. The CDR3 extends over 15 amino acids. The CDR3 reads CATSRDRGSNTEAFF. For the CDR3, the DNA is TGTGCCACCAGCAGAGATCGGGGGAGTAACACTGAAGCTTTCTTT.

This clonotype was picked up one time. V gene TRBV20-1 combines with J gene TRBJ2-7, with 7 bases lining up with TRBD2. V shed 6 bases, J shed 0 bases, and the junction held 5 bases outside the gene matches. The length of the CDR3 is 13 residues. Per the germline V gene, CDR1 is DFQATT and CDR2 is SNEGSKA (reference sequence). Here the CDR3 reads CSADWEGSYEQYF. CDR3 bases: TGCAGTGCCGACTGGGAGGGCTCCTACGAGCAGTACTTC.

In its sample, this clonotype was seen once. V usage is TRBV14 and J usage is TRBJ1-5, with TRBD1 identical over 9 bases. Trimming removed 0 bases from V and 7 bases from J; junction bases left unmatched: 10. The germline V gene has CDR1 SGHDN and CDR2 FVKESK. This CDR3 region has 17 residues. This chain's CDR3 is CASSQERGPGQGQPQHF. The DNA of the CDR3 is TGTGCCAGCAGCCAAGAGAGGGGTCCGGGACAGGGCCAGCCCCAGCATTTT.

The CDR3 sequence is CASSPEEGEYGYTF. The CDR3 DNA sequence: TGTGCCAGCAGTCCTGAAGAGGGGGAGTATGGCTACACCTTC. This chain uses TRBV5-6 with TRBJ1-2, with D possibly TRBD1 on 6 matching bases. The CDR3 runs 14 residues. V lost 5 bases and J lost 5, with 16 bases in between. Germline V CDR1 and CDR2: SGHDT, YYEEEE.